Listed here are 18 T cell receptor beta chains from one sample, sequenced in a study of chemoradiotherapy in HPV16-positive cancers. Only in-frame clones appear in the TCRdb table, and some are missing; sequencing was by immunoSEQ multiplex PCR. The profile shows 15,000 to 20,000 clones, roughly 91% of them singletons. The sample in question was blood, obtained from a patient who underwent chemoradiotherapy. Receptors originate from a human donor with HPV-associated anogenital cancer.

The chain recombines TRBV7-2 with TRBJ2-2; no firm D call. V was pared by 3 bases and J by 1 base, with 3 bases between. The CDR3 is 13 amino acids. Germline lookup yields CDR1 SGHTA and CDR2 FQGNSA. The CDR3 DNA sequence: TGTGCCAGCAGCTTTGTGAACACCGGGGAGCTGTTTTTT. Protein product: CASSFVNTGELFF.

Only one count was recorded for this clone. This sequence joins TRBV7-6 and TRBJ2-7; 10 bases match TRBD1. The CDR3 is 18 amino acids. Germline lookup yields CDR1 SGHVS and CDR2 FNYEAQ. Unmatched junction bases numbered 14, after V lost 5 bases and J lost 1 base. Written as DNA, the CDR3 is TGTGCCAGCAGCCGTGGACAGGGGGTGAGCGGGAGATCCTACGAGCAGTACTTC. Amino acid sequence: CASSRGQGVSGRSYEQYF.

The J gene is TRBJ2-3, the V gene TRBV4-1; no clear D. Per germline, CDR1 MGHRA and CDR2 YSYEKL. The CDR3 contains 16 residues. V was shortened by 4 bases and J by 2 bases, with 16 bases between the two germline ends. CDR3 sequence reads: CASSPPGSLDTDTQYF. As DNA, the CDR3 is TGCGCCAGCAGCCCCCCGGGTAGCTTGGACACAGATACGCAGTATTTT.

The V gene is TRBV21-1, the J gene TRBJ1-4. TRBV21-1 is recorded as a pseudogene. The CDR3 totals 19 residues. The CDR3 sequence is CASSTRNPTHFATNEKLFF. The CDR3 region has the DNA TGTGCCAGCAGCACTCGGAATCCGACGCACTTTGCAACTAATGAAAAACTGTTTTTT.

The chain recombines TRBV19 with TRBJ2-5, with D perhaps matching TRBD1 (6 bases). CDR1 is LNHDA and CDR2 is SQIVND in the germline V gene (reference sequence). This CDR3 is 14 amino acids long. Trimming shortened V by 7 bases and J by 2 bases, and 14 bases separated the two germline ends. The chain's CDR3 is CASNNQGRQETQYF. The CDR3 DNA reads as TGTGCCAGTAACAACCAGGGGCGGCAAGAGACCCAGTACTTC.

The rearrangement links TRBV30 to TRBJ1-1; D call uncertain. The CDR3 is 13 residues long. The V and J ends lost 1 base and 4 bases respectively, with 10 bases between them. Germline assignment: CDR1 GTSNPN and CDR2 SVGIG (reference sequence). The CDR3 coding sequence is TGTGCCTGGAGTGGGGGAGTTGGCACTGAAGCTTTCTTT. Its translation: CAWSGGVGTEAFF.

J is TRBJ2-1 and V is TRBV7-2; weak D call: TRBD2 (5 bases). CDR1 and CDR2 from the germline V gene are SGHTA and FQGNSA. The length of the CDR3 is 14 residues. The ends were cut back, 0 bases at V and 6 bases at J, with 9 bases in the middle. This CDR3 reads CASSLAGVSNEQFF. The CDR3 nucleotides are TGTGCCAGCAGCTTAGCGGGAGTTAGCAATGAGCAGTTCTTC.

This clone has just one count. This chain uses TRBV10-3 with TRBJ1-4, with D possibly TRBD1 on 5 matching bases. The CDR3 is 15 residues long. CDR1 and CDR2 from the germline V gene are ENHRY and SYGVKD. The germline V and J ends were trimmed by 2 bases and 4 bases, with 11 bases remaining between them. The CDR3 loop is CAISEDGGFNEKLFF. In DNA form, the CDR3 reads TGTGCCATCAGTGAGGACGGGGGGTTTAATGAAAAACTGTTTTTT.

Written as DNA, the CDR3 is TGCGCCAGCAGCCCGGGGGGGCCCAACACTGAAGCTTTCTTT. Its protein is CASSPGGPNTEAFF. This chain uses TRBV5-1 with TRBJ1-1; D perhaps matches TRBD1 (6 bases). This CDR3 comprises 14 residues. Germline V gene lookup returns CDR1 SGHRS and CDR2 YFSETQ. With 4 bases removed from V and 2 bases from J, the gap between germline ends came to 12 bases.

This chain uses TRBV5-1 with TRBJ2-7; 12 bases are shared with TRBD2. Germline trimming cut 2 bases from V and 3 bases from J; bases unmatched to any gene: 3. The length of the CDR3 is 15 residues. The germline V gene has CDR1 SGHRS and CDR2 YFSETQ. The CDR3 DNA reads TGCGCCAGCAGCTTACTAGCGGGAGGCGGCTACGAGCAGTACTTC. Encoded protein: CASSLLAGGGYEQYF.

This clone was counted a single time. The genes are TRBV11-3 and TRBJ2-5; D uncertain. Trimming shortened V by 5 bases and J by 7 bases, and 14 bases separated the two germline ends. Per germline, CDR1 SGHNT and CDR2 YENEEA. CDR3 length: 13 amino acids. CDR3 sequence reads: CASSQLGLGTQYF. In DNA, the CDR3 is TGTGCCAGCAGCCAGCTCGGGCTGGGGACCCAGTACTTC.

The chain has TRBV7-2 and TRBJ2-7; D perhaps matches TRBD2 (5 bases). CDR3 length equals 15 residues. Germline V lookup: CDR1 SGHTA, CDR2 FQGNSA. V gave up 6 bases and J gave up 2 bases, with 17 bases separating them. CDR3 loop: CASRRSRTGTYEQYF. CDR3 sequence (DNA): TGTGCCAGCAGACGATCCAGGACGGGAACCTACGAGCAGTACTTC.

This sequence joins TRBV28 and TRBJ2-5; the D gene is possibly TRBD2 (7 bases). The CDR3 contains 16 residues. V lost 3 bases, J lost 2 bases, and 16 bases lay in between. Germline V gene sequence: CDR1 MDHEN, CDR2 SYDVKM. This CDR3 reads CASSLGGAGEQETQYF. The CDR3 DNA reads TGTGCCAGCAGTTTGGGGGGGGCGGGCGAACAAGAGACCCAGTACTTC.

The V gene is TRBV9, the J gene TRBJ2-5; D may be TRBD2 (6 bases). The CDR3 has 14 residues. With 4 bases removed from V and 0 bases from J, the gap between germline ends came to 10 bases. Germline V gene data show CDR1 as SGDLS and CDR2 as YYNGEE. In DNA form, the CDR3 reads TGTGCCAGCAGCCCAGGGACTTACCAAGAGACCCAGTACTTC. This translates into CASSPGTYQETQYF. Full variable domain (rest looked up from reference TRBV9 and TRBJ2-5): DSGVTQTPKHLITATGQRVTLRCSPRSGDLSVYWYQQSLDQGLQFLIQYYNGEERAKGNILERFSAQQFPDLHSELNLSSLELGDSALYFCASSPGTYQETQYFGPGTRLLVL.

The V gene is TRBV21-1, the J gene TRBJ1-1. TRBV21-1 is termed a pseudogene. The CDR3 has 10 residues. The CDR3 DNA sequence: TGTGCCAGCAGCATGGGTGGGGCTTTCTTT. The encoded protein is CASSMGGAFF.

The sample holds one count of this clone. The J gene is TRBJ1-1, the V gene TRBV9, with 7 positions matching TRBD1. The CDR3 loop spans 14 amino acids. J gave up 4 bases and V 3 bases, and 6 bases lay outside the gene matches. Germline loops: CDR1 SGDLS, CDR2 YYNGEE. The CDR3 loop is CASSANRGGTEAFF. CDR3 nucleotides: TGTGCCAGCAGCGCGAACAGGGGAGGCACTGAAGCTTTCTTT.

This clone was counted once. The chain links TRBV2 to TRBJ1-6; D remains unclear. The CDR3 sequence is 14 residues long. Germline V lookup: CDR1 SNHLY, CDR2 FYNNEI. V was cut by 0 bases and J by 9 bases, with 9 bases left in between. CDR3 sequence (DNA): TGTGCCAGCAGTGAAGCAAGAGGCGGTTCACCCCTCCACTTT. This gives the protein CASSEARGGSPLHF.

V usage is TRBV28 and J usage is TRBJ1-5; the match to TRBD1 covers 12 bases. V was pared by 7 bases and J by 4 bases, with 14 bases of the junction left unmatched. CDR3 length: 18 amino acids. Germline loops: CDR1 MDHEN, CDR2 SYDVKM. The CDR3 spells CASNKPGGDRGRNQPQHF. For the CDR3, the DNA is TGTGCCAGCAATAAACCTGGGGGGGACAGGGGGCGAAATCAGCCCCAGCATTTT.